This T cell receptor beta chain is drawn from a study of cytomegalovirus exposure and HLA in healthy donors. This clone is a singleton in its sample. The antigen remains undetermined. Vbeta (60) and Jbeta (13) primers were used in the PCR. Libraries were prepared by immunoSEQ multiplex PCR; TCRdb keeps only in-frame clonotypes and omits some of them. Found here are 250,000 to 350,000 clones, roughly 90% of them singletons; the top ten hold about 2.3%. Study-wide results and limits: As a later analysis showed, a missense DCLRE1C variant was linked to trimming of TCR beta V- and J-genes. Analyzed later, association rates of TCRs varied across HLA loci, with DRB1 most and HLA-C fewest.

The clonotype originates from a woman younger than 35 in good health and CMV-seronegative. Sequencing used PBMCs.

The CDR3 nucleotides are TGTGCCAGCAGCCGGGGGAGGGAAGCTTTCTTT. Its protein is CASSRGREAFF. The V call is TRBV7-6, the J call TRBJ1-1, with D perhaps TRBD1 (5 bases). The ends were cut back, 5 bases at V and 8 bases at J, with 9 bases in the middle. Germline CDR1 is SGHVS and CDR2 is FNYEAQ. There are 11 residues in the CDR3.